This T cell receptor (beta chain) was captured in a study of CD8+CD57+ T cells in acquired aplastic anemia. The overall study: Sorted CD4+ and CD8+ cell DNA averaged 3.2 ug.

Profiles of TCR beta VDJ and CDR3 were generated from a genomic DNA template. One entry per CDR3 protein, called by TCRdb with MiXCR from the reads. Found here are approximately 80,000 distinct CDR3 sequences, about three quarters of them singletons; the top ten hold roughly 80%. Germline values: CDR1 MNHEY, CDR2 SVGEGT. Trimming removed 4 bases at V and 3 bases at J, with 16 bases between. The CDR3 loop spans 15 amino acids. Patients picked for sequencing had shown CD8+CD57+ cell expansion detected by flow cytometry. J is TRBJ2-7 and V is TRBV6-2 or TRBV6-3; D assignment may be TRBD1 or TRBD2 (5 bases each). This clonotype was obtained from a human donor with aplastic anemia. Sequenced sample: sorted CD4+, CD8+, or CD8+CD57+ T cells (not recorded which) from PBMCs. The CDR3 spells CASSLREGVRYEQYF. The CDR3, as DNA: TGTGCCAGCAGTTTGAGGGAAGGGGTTCGCTACGAGCAGTACTTC.